The clone carrying this TCR beta chain was seen more than once but under ten times. Germline CDR1 SGHRS, CDR2 YFSETQ. CDR3 length equals 14 residues. V gave up 0 bases and J gave up 9 bases, with 13 bases separating them. The data are from a study of blood T cells in healthy people across ages. Sample-barcoded 5' priming and a J-beta primer mix drove a second PCR of about 6 to 12 cycles. In TCRdb, the 5' RACE reads were re-called with MiXCR into one record per CDR3 protein. The sample contains around 1,500,000 distinct CDR3 sequences, under 30% of which appear only once. The chain joins TRBV5-1 to TRBJ1-5, with D perhaps matching TRBD1 (5 bases). Sequencing used blood. This TCR was recovered from a woman in her thirties in good health. The CDR3 DNA sequence: TGCGCCAGCAGCTTGGGCGGACCGGGACTGCCCCAGCATTTT. It encodes CASSLGGPGLPQHF.